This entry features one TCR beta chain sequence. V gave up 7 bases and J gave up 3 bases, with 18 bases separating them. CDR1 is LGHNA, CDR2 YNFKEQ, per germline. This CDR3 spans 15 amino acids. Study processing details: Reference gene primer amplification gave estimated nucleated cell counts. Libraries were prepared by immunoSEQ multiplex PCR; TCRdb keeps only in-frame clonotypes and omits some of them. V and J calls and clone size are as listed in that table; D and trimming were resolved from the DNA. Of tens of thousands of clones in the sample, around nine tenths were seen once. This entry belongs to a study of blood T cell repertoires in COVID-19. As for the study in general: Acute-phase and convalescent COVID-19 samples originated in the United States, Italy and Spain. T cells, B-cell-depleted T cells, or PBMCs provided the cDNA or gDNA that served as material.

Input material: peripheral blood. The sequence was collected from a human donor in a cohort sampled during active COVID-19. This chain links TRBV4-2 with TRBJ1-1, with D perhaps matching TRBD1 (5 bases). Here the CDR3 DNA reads TGTGCCAGCACTGGGGGGAGCGATGGTCACACTGAAGCTTTCTTT. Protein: CASTGGSDGHTEAFF.